The 21 T cell receptor beta chains reported below all come from one sample, sequenced in a study of B cell selection in AIRE deficiency. Profiling relied on immunoSEQ multiplex PCR, and the TCRdb table lists in-frame clones only, not all of them. The sample holds roughly 18,000 clones, about 93% seen once. Regulatory T cells were sorted as CD4+CD25hiCD127low/negative cells. Sequencing input: CD4+CD25+ Tregs sorted from PBMCs. These receptors originate from a human donor in good health.

The rearrangement links TRBV2 to TRBJ2-2; TRBD2 might be the D (5 bases). Germline CDR1 reads SNHLY; CDR2 reads FYNNEI. The CDR3 covers 15 residues. Trimming cost V 6 bases and J 6 bases, with 17 bases left between them. The CDR3 sequence is CASRDSVTTAGELFF. The CDR3 nucleotides are TGTGCCAGCAGAGATAGCGTTACCACCGCCGGGGAGCTGTTTTTT.

V usage is TRBV28 and J usage is TRBJ2-1; D may be TRBD2 (5 bases). This CDR3 has 17 residues. Germline lookup yields CDR1 MDHEN and CDR2 SYDVKM. V was cut by 5 bases and J by 1 base, with 18 bases left in between. The CDR3 protein is CASSLRTGGWSYNEQFF. CDR3 coding DNA: TGTGCCAGCAGTCTCCGGACGGGCGGGTGGTCCTACAATGAGCAGTTCTTC.

The chain has TRBV9 and TRBJ2-7; 10 bases map to TRBD2. V shed 3 bases and J 4 bases; nucleotides not matched to a gene: 10. Germline CDR1 SGDLS, CDR2 YYNGEE. This CDR3 is 16 amino acids long. CDR3: CASSAVPAGGPYEQYF. CDR3 nucleotides: TGTGCCAGCAGCGCCGTCCCAGCGGGAGGGCCGTACGAGCAGTACTTC.

The V and J genes are TRBV6-5 and TRBJ2-4; the D is unclear. Trimming stripped 0 bases from V and 8 bases from J, with 8 bases between. Germline CDR1 MNHEY, CDR2 SVGAGI. The CDR3 runs 13 residues. The CDR3 spells CASSYSAWDIQYF. The CDR3 DNA is TGTGCCAGCAGTTACTCGGCCTGGGACATTCAGTACTTC.

This rearrangement joins TRBV11-2 to TRBJ2-4; no definite D call. This CDR3 spans 16 amino acids. The germline gives CDR1 SGHAT, CDR2 FQNNGV. Trimming cost V 5 bases and J 0 bases, with 14 bases left between them. The CDR3 region is CASSAGPALAKNIQYF. The CDR3 nucleotides are TGTGCCAGCAGCGCTGGGCCAGCCTTAGCCAAAAACATTCAGTACTTC.

This clone was observed a single time. This rearrangement joins TRBV15 to TRBJ1-1; D ambiguous. CDR3 length: 18 amino acids. The germline gives CDR1 LNHNV, CDR2 YYDKDF (reference sequence). Between the trimmed V and J ends, which lost 3 bases and 2 bases, there was a span of 22 bases. CDR3: CATSRVRGTIDVNTEAFF. CDR3 sequence (DNA): TGTGCCACCAGCAGGGTCCGGGGTACGATTGATGTTAACACTGAAGCTTTCTTT.

V usage is TRBV19 and J usage is TRBJ2-3; D gene uncertain. The CDR3 has 11 amino acids. Trimming pared 11 bases from V and 1 base from J, leaving 7 bases between. Germline CDR1 and CDR2: LNHDA and SQIVND (reference sequence). CDR3 amino acids: CAPTCTDTQYF. The DNA for the CDR3 is TGTGCCCCCACCTGCACAGATACGCAGTATTTT.

The V gene is TRBV27, the J gene TRBJ2-1; TRBD2 agrees at 9 bases. From germline, CDR1 is MNHEY and CDR2 SMNVEV (reference sequence). CDR3 length: 16 residues. Unmatched junction bases numbered 13, after V lost 4 bases and J lost 9 bases. The CDR3 sequence is CASSYLAGTFGSEQFF. CDR3 in DNA: TGTGCCAGCAGTTATCTAGCGGGAACTTTTGGCAGTGAGCAGTTCTTC.

The genes are TRBV27 and TRBJ2-1; 10 bases line up with TRBD2. Unmatched junction bases numbered 6, after V lost 3 bases and J lost 4 bases. Germline V CDR1 and CDR2: MNHEY, SMNVEV (reference sequence). The CDR3 has 16 residues. CDR3 loop: CASSFFLAGAYNEQFF. For the CDR3, the DNA is TGTGCCAGCAGTTTCTTTCTAGCGGGAGCATACAATGAGCAGTTCTTC.

The chain is built from TRBV6-6 and TRBJ2-5; D is unclear. Trimming took 2 bases from V and 0 from J, leaving 4 bases between them. Per the germline V gene, CDR1 is MNHNY and CDR2 is SVGAGI (reference sequence). CDR3 size: 13 residues. The CDR3 region is CASSYPYQETQYF. In nucleotides, the CDR3 is TGTGCCAGCAGTTACCCGTACCAAGAGACCCAGTACTTC.

This rearrangement joins TRBV28 to TRBJ1-6; weak D call: TRBD1 (6 bases). V was clipped by 6 bases and J by 5 bases, with 14 bases between them. The germline V gene encodes CDR1 MDHEN and CDR2 SYDVKM. The CDR3 is 15 amino acids. The CDR3 bases are TGTGCCAGCAGCTCGGTCAGGGGCGATAATTCACCCCTCCACTTT. Amino acids: CASSSVRGDNSPLHF.

The rearrangement links TRBV21-1 to TRBJ2-3; the D call TRBD1 from the table was never checked on the DNA. TRBV21-1 is a listed pseudogene. This CDR3 contains 16 residues. CDR3 DNA: TGTGCCAGCAGCAAAAGACGGGACAGGGGCACAGATACGCAGTATTTT. Protein: CASSKRRDRGTDTQYF.

V gene TRBV5-1 combines with J gene TRBJ2-7, with 9 bases identical to TRBD1. Germline V gene sequence: CDR1 SGHRS, CDR2 YFSETQ. V gave up 3 bases and J gave up 3 bases; unmatched junction bases: 4. This CDR3 comprises 14 residues. Here the CDR3 reads CASSSGQGLYEQYF. CDR3 sequence (DNA): TGCGCCAGCAGCTCGGGACAGGGCCTCTACGAGCAGTACTTC.

The V gene is TRBV4-2, the J gene TRBJ2-3; D may be TRBD1 (5 bases). The germline gives CDR1 LGHNA, CDR2 YNFKEQ. CDR3 size: 17 residues. V was clipped by 3 bases and J by 0 bases, with 16 bases between them. The CDR3 DNA reads as TGTGCCAGCAGCCAGCTGGTAAGGGGCGCTAGCACAGATACGCAGTATTTT. As protein: CASSQLVRGASTDTQYF.

V and J are TRBV30 and TRBJ1-2; weak D call: TRBD1 (6 bases). The V gene's germline CDR1 is GTSNPN and CDR2 SVGIG (reference sequence). V lost 3 bases and J lost 4, with 18 bases in between. The CDR3 has 15 residues. CDR3 in DNA: TGTGCCTGGAGCCTACAGGGTGGGGCTGCCTATGGCTACACCTTC. It specifies CAWSLQGGAAYGYTF.

V and J are TRBV15 and TRBJ2-7; D is possibly TRBD1 (7 bases). Germline V gene data show CDR1 as LNHNV and CDR2 as YYDKDF (reference sequence). CDR3 length equals 16 residues. Trimming stripped 1 base from V and 0 bases from J, with 13 bases between. The chain's CDR3 is CATSRASGGSSYEQYF. The DNA of the CDR3 is TGTGCCACCAGCAGAGCTTCAGGGGGGAGCTCCTACGAGCAGTACTTC.

The chain carries TRBV5-1 and TRBJ2-7; 12 bases match TRBD1. There are 16 residues in the CDR3. Germline assignment: CDR1 SGHRS and CDR2 YFSETQ. V shed 4 bases and J 3 bases; nucleotides not matched to a gene: 8. The CDR3 nucleotides read TGCGCCAGCAGCCCGGGAGGGACAGGGGGCAGCTACGAGCAGTACTTC. It codes for CASSPGGTGGSYEQYF.

The chain joins TRBV4-1 to TRBJ1-1, with D unclear. Trimming removed 0 bases from V and 4 bases from J, with 15 bases in between. The CDR3 has 16 residues. Germline-derived CDR1 and CDR2 are MGHRA and YSYEKL. The CDR3 is CASSQDRRAWSTEAFF. DNA for the CDR3: TGCGCCAGCAGCCAAGATCGGCGGGCTTGGAGCACTGAAGCTTTCTTT.

The chain is built from TRBV27 and TRBJ1-1; D not certain. This CDR3 comprises 14 residues. Germline V gives CDR1 MNHEY, CDR2 SMNVEV (reference sequence). V lost 0 bases, J lost 2 bases, and 7 bases lay in between. This CDR3 is CASSLSRINTEAFF. The CDR3 region has the DNA TGTGCCAGCAGTTTATCAAGGATTAACACTGAAGCTTTCTTT.

The chain employs TRBV2 and TRBJ1-3; D uncertain. The CDR3 spans 14 residues. V was shortened by 5 bases and J by 0 bases, with 8 bases between the two germline ends. The germline CDR1 and CDR2 sequences are SNHLY and FYNNEI. The CDR3 protein is CASSYTISGNTIYF. CDR3 coding DNA: TGTGCCAGCAGTTATACAATCTCTGGAAACACCATATATTTT.

CDR3 in DNA: TGTGCCAGCAGCCGGGGCGGTACCTTGGGCGGGGAGCTGTTTTTT. Amino acid sequence: CASSRGGTLGGELFF. J is TRBJ2-2 and V is TRBV4-2, with D perhaps matching TRBD1 (5 bases). The CDR3 consists of 15 residues. V gave up 4 bases and J gave up 7 bases, with 16 bases separating them. Germline V gene sequence: CDR1 LGHNA, CDR2 YNFKEQ.